The clone carrying this T cell receptor beta chain was counted a few times. The sample originates from a study of identical twins. V lost 0 bases, J lost 2 bases, and 10 bases lay in between. CDR1 and CDR2 from the germline V gene are DFQATT and SNEGSKA (reference sequence). The CDR3 is 14 amino acids. TCRdb reanalysed the 5' RACE reads using MiXCR and keeps one entry per CDR3 protein. This table holds fewer than 900,000 distinct CDR3 sequences, around a sixth found once. These same data were also listed under a study on T cells expressing NK-cell markers.

Sequenced material: PBMCs. The source of this sequence is a woman younger than 30 in good health. The rearrangement uses TRBV20-1 and TRBJ1-1; D unresolved. CDR3 loop: CSARDYGPNTEAFF. The CDR3 bases are TGCAGTGCTAGAGATTATGGGCCCAACACTGAAGCTTTCTTT.